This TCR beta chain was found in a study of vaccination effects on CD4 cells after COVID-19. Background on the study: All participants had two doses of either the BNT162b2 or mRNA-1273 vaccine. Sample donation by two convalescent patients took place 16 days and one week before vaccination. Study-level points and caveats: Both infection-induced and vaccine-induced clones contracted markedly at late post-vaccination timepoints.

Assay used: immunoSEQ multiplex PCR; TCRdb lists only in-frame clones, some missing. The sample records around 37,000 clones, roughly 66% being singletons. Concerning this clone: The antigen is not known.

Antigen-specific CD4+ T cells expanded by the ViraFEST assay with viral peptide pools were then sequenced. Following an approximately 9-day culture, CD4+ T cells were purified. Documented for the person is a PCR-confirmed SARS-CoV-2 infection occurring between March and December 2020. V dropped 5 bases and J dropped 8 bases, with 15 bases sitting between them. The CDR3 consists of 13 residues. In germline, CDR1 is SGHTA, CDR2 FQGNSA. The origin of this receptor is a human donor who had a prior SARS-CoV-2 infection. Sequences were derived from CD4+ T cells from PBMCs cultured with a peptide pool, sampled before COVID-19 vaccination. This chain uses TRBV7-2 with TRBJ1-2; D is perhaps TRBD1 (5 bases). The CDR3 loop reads CASSQGPREGYTF. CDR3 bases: TGTGCCAGCAGCCAGGGCCCCAGGGAGGGCTACACCTTC.